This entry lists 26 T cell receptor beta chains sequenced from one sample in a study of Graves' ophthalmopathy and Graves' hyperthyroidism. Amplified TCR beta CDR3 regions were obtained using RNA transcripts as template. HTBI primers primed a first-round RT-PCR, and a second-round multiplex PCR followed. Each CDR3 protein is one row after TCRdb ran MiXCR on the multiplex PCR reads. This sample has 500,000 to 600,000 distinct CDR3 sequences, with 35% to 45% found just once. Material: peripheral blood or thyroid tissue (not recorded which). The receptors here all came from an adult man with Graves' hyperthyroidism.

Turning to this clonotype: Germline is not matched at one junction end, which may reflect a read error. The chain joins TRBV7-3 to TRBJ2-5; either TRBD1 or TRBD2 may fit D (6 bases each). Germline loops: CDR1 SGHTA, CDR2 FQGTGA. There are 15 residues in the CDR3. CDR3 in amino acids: CASSLRSGAKETQYF. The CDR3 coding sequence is TGCGCCAGCAGCTTACGATCGGGGGCCAAAGAGACCCAGTACTTC.

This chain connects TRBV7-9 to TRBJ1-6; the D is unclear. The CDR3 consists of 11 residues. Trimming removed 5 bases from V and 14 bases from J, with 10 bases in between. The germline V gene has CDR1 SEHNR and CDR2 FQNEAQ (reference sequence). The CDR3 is CASSPGGALHF. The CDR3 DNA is TGTGCCAGCAGCCCCGGTGGGGCCCTCCACTTT.

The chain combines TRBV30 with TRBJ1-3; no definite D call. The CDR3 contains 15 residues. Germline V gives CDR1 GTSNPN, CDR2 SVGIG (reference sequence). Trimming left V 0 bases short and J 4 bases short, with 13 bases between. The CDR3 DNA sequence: TGTGCCTGGAGTGTAACCGGGAGAGGAGGAAACACCATATATTTT. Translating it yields CAWSVTGRGGNTIYF.

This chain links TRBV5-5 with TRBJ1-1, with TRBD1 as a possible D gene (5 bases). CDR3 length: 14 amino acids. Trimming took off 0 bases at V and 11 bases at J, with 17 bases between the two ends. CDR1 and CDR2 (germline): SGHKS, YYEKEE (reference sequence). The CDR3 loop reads CASSLGGTSRTAFF. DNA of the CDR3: TGTGCCAGCAGCTTGGGGGGGACTTCTAGGACTGCTTTCTTT.

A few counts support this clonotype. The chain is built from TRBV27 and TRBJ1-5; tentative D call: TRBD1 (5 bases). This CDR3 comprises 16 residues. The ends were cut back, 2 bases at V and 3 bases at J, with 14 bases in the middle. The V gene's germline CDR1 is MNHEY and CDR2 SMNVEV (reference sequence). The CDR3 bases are TGTGCCAGCAGTTTAGGTGGGAGACAGTTCAATCAGCCCCAGCATTTT. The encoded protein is CASSLGGRQFNQPQHF.

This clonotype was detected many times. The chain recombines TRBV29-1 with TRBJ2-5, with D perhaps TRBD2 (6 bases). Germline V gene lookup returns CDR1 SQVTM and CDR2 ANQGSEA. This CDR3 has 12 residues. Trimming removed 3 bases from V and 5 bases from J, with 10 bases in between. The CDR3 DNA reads TGCAGCGTTGAGGAGGGAAGGGAGACCCAGTACTTC. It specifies CSVEEGRETQYF.

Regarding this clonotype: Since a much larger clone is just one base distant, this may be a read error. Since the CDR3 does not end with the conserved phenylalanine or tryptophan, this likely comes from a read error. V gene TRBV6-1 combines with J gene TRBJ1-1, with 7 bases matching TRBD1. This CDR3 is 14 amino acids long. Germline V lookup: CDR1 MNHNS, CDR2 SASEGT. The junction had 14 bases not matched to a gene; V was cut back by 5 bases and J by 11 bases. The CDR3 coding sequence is TGTGCCAGCAGTAAGACAGGGACCGAGGTTGTGGCTTTCCTT. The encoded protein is CASSKTGTEVVAFL.

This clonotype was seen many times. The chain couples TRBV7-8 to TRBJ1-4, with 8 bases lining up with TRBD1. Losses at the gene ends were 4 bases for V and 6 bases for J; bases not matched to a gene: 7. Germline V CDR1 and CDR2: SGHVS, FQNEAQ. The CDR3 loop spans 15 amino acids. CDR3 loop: CASSSIRGLDEKLFF. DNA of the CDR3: TGTGCCAGCAGCTCAATCAGGGGGCTTGATGAAAAACTGTTTTTT. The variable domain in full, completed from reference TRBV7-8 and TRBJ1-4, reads GAGVSQSPRYKVAKRGQDVALRCDPISGHVSLFWYQQALGQGPEFLTYFQNEAQLDKSGLPSDRFFAERPEGSVSTLKIQRTQQEDSAVYLCASSSIRGLDEKLFFGSGTQLSVL.

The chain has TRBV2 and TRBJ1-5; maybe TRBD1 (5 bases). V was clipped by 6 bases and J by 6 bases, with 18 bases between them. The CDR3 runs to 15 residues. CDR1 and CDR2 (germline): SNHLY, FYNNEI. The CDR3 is CASSLIQGDIQPQHF. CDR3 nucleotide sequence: TGTGCCAGCAGCTTAATCCAGGGCGACATTCAGCCCCAGCATTTT.

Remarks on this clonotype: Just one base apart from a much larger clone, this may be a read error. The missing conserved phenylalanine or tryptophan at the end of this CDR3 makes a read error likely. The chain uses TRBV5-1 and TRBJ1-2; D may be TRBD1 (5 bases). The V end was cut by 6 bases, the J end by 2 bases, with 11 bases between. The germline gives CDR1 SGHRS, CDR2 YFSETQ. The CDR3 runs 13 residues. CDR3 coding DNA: TGCGCCAGCACGGCGGGGGGGAACTATGGCTACACCCTC. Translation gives CASTAGGNYGYTL.

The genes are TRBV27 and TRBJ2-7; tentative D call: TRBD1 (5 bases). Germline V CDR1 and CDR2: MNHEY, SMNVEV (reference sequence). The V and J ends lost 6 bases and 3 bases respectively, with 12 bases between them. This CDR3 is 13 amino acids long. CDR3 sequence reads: CASSQGVGYEQYF. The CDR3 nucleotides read TGTGCCAGCAGCCAGGGTGTGGGCTACGAGCAGTACTTC.

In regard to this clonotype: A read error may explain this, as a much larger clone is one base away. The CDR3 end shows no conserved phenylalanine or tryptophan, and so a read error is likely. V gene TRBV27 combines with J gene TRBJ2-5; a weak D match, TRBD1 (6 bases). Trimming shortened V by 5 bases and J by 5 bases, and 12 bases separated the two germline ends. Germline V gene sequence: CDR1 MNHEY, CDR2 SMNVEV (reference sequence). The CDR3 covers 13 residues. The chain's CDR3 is CASSNRVVETQYL. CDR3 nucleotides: TGTGCCAGCAGTAACAGGGTTGTGGAGACCCAGTACCTC.

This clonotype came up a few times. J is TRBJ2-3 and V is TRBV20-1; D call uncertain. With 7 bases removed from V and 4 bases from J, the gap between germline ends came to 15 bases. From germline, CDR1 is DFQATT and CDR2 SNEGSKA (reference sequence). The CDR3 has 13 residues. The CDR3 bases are TGCAGTGACATCATCCCCTCTGCAGATACGCAGTATTTT. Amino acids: CSDIIPSADTQYF.

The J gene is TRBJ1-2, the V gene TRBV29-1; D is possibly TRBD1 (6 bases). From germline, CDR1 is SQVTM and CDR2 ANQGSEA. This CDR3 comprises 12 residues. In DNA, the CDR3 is TGCAGTTTAGGCGGACAGAACTATGGCTACACCTTC. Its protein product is CSLGGQNYGYTF.

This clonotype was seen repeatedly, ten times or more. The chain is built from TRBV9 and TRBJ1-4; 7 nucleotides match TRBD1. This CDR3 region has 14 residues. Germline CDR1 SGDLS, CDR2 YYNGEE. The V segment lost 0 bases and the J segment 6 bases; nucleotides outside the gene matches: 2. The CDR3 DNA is TGTGCCAGCAGCGTAGCAACAGGGGATGAAAAACTGTTTTTT. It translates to CASSVATGDEKLFF. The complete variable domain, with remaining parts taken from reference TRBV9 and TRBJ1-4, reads DSGVTQTPKHLITATGQRVTLRCSPRSGDLSVYWYQQSLDQGLQFLIQYYNGEERAKGNILERFSAQQFPDLHSELNLSSLELGDSALYFCASSVATGDEKLFFGSGTQLSVL.

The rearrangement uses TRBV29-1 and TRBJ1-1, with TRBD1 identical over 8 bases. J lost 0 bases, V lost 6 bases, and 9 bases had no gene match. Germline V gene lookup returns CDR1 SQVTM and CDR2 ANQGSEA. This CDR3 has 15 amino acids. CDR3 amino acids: CSVVPRGRMNTEAFF. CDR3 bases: TGCAGCGTCGTCCCCAGGGGGCGTATGAACACTGAAGCTTTCTTT.

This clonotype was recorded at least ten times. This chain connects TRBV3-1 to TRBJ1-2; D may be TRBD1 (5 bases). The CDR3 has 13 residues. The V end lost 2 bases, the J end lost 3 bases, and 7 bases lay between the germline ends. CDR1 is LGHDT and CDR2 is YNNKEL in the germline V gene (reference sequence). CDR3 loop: CASSQPGHYGYTF. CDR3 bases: TGTGCCAGCAGCCAACCAGGGCACTATGGCTACACCTTC.

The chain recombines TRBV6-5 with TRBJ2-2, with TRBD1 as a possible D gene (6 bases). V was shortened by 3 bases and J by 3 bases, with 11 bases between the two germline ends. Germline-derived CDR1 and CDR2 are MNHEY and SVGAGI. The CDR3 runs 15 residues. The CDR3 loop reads CASSYRQGHTGELFF. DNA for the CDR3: TGTGCCAGCAGTTATCGTCAGGGGCACACCGGGGAGCTGTTTTTT.

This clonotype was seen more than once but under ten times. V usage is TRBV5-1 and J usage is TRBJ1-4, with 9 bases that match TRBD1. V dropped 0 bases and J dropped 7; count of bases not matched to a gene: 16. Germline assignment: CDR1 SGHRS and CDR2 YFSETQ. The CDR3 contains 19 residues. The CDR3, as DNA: TGCGCCAGCAGCTTGGGCAGCGGGACAGGGTCTCGTAGCAGTGAAAAACTGTTTTTT. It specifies CASSLGSGTGSRSSEKLFF.

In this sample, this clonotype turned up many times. Here the CDR3 reads CASSYYLIGKTEAFF. CDR3 in DNA: TGTGCCAGCAGTTACTACCTCATTGGGAAAACTGAAGCTTTCTTT. This sequence joins TRBV6-5 and TRBJ1-1; unclear D gene. Trimming shortened V by 1 base and J by 5 bases, and 14 bases separated the two germline ends. Germline V gives CDR1 MNHEY, CDR2 SVGAGI. The CDR3 covers 15 residues.

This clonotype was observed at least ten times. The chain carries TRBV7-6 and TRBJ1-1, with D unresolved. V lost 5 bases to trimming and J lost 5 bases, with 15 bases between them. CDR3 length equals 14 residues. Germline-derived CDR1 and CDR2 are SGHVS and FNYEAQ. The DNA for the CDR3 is TGTGCCAGCAGCAGAGGTTGGGTAGGGACTGAAGCTTTCTTT. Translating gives CASSRGWVGTEAFF. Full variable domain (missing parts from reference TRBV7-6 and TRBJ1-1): GAGVSQSPRYKVTKRGQDVALRCDPISGHVSLYWYRQALGQGPEFLTYFNYEAQQDKSGLPNDRFSAERPEGSISTLTIQRTEQRDSAMYRCASSRGWVGTEAFFGQGTRLTVV.

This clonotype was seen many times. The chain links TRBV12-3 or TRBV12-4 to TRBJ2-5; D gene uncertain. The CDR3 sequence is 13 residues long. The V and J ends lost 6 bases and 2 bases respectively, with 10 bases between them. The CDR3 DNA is TGTGCCAGCAGCAAAAACGATCAAGAGACCCAGTACTTC. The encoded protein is CASSKNDQETQYF.

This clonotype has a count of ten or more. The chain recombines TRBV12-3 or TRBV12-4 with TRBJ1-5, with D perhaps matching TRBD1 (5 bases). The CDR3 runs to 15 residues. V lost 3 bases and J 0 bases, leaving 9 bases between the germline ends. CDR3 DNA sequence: TGTGCCAGCAGTTTGGAAGGGGTTAGCAATCAGCCCCAGCATTTT. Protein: CASSLEGVSNQPQHF.

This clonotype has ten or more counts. The CDR3 sequence: CACGDRGYGYTF. The CDR3 bases are TGTGCGTGCGGGGACAGAGGCTATGGCTACACCTTC. The chain couples TRBV19 to TRBJ1-2; 7 nucleotides match TRBD1. This CDR3 is built from 12 residues. Per the germline V gene, CDR1 is LNHDA and CDR2 is SQIVND (reference sequence).

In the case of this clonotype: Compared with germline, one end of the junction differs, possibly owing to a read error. CDR3 sequence (DNA): TGTGCCAGCAGCCAAGATGGGGGGTATCTTCAGCCCCAGCATTTC. This translates into CASSQDGGYLQPQHF. The rearrangement links TRBV7-2 to TRBJ1-5; TRBD1 is a possible D gene (5 bases). The CDR3 consists of 15 residues. The germline V gene has CDR1 SGHTA and CDR2 FQGNSA.

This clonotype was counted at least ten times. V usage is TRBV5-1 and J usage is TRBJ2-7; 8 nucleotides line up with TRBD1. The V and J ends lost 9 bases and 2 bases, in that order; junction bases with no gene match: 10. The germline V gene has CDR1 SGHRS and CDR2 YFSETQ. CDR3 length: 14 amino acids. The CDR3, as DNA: TGCGCCACCAAGACAGGGGATGGGGCCTACGAGCAGTACTTC. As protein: CATKTGDGAYEQYF.